This passage covers 32 T cell receptor beta chains from one sample sequenced in a study of cytomegalovirus exposure and HLA in healthy donors. 60 Vbeta and 13 Jbeta primers were used in PCR. Assay: immunoSEQ multiplex PCR; the TCRdb copy retains only in-frame clones and omits some. The sample holds fewer than 150,000 clones, roughly 70% seen once. The specimen sequenced was PBMCs. These receptors came from a woman in her forties or fifties in good health and CMV-seropositive.

The chain employs TRBV5-1 and TRBJ1-1; 7 bases are a match to TRBD1. V trimming: 6 bases; J trimming: 4 bases; junction bases outside the gene matches: 12. CDR3 size: 15 residues. Germline values: CDR1 SGHRS, CDR2 YFSETQ. The CDR3 is CASTSTGADGTEAFF. Here the CDR3 DNA reads TGCGCCAGCACCTCAACAGGGGCGGACGGCACTGAAGCTTTCTTT.

J is TRBJ1-5 and V is TRBV5-5, with a possible D match to TRBD1 (6 bases). Germline assignment: CDR1 SGHKS and CDR2 YYEKEE (reference sequence). CDR3 size: 15 residues. Trimming left V 0 bases short and J 4 bases short, with 11 bases between. The CDR3 reads CASSLEQGLNQPQHF. CDR3 DNA: TGTGCCAGCAGCTTGGAACAGGGACTAAATCAGCCCCAGCATTTT.

Notes on this clone: Other DNA sequences within the sample encode an identical CDR3. In DNA form, the CDR3 reads TGTGCCAGCAGTTCCGGACAGAACTATGGCTACACCTTC. Translation: CASSSGQNYGYTF. V usage is TRBV28 and J usage is TRBJ1-2; TRBD1 is a possible D gene (6 bases). CDR3 length: 13 residues. The V and J ends lost 4 bases and 2 bases respectively, with 8 bases between them. The germline V gene has CDR1 MDHEN and CDR2 SYDVKM.

The chain employs TRBV5-1 and TRBJ2-2, with a possible D match to TRBD2 (6 bases). The CDR3 runs to 17 residues. Germline assignment: CDR1 SGHRS and CDR2 YFSETQ. Trimming pared 3 bases from V and 2 bases from J, leaving 17 bases between. CDR3 in DNA: TGCGCCAGCAGCTCCATCGGCGGGAAGCTCAACACCGGGGAGCTGTTTTTT. Translation: CASSSIGGKLNTGELFF.

The chain carries TRBV11-2 and TRBJ2-5, with a tentative D call TRBD2 (6 bases). Germline V lookup: CDR1 SGHAT, CDR2 FQNNGV. The V end was cut by 3 bases, the J end by 2 bases, with 13 bases between. The CDR3 loop spans 15 amino acids. CDR3 residues: CASSFLRGLQETQYF. CDR3 DNA sequence: TGTGCCAGCAGCTTTCTACGGGGGTTGCAAGAGACCCAGTACTTC.

The rearrangement links TRBV7-8 to TRBJ2-5; D might be TRBD2 (5 bases). Looked up from germline, CDR1 is SGHVS and CDR2 is FQNEAQ. This CDR3 is 12 amino acids long. Trimming left V 5 bases short and J 6 bases short, with 10 bases between. DNA for the CDR3: TGTGCCAGCAGCCTTATAGCGAAGACCCAGTACTTC. Translation: CASSLIAKTQYF.

The DNA of the CDR3 is TGCAGCGTTGAAAGCGGGACAGATACGCAGTATTTT. Amino acid sequence: CSVESGTDTQYF. The chain combines TRBV29-1 with TRBJ2-3; possibly TRBD2 for D (6 bases). The CDR3 sequence is 12 residues long. Deletions cut 2 bases from V and 3 bases from J, with 6 bases between. Germline CDR1 is SQVTM and CDR2 is ANQGSEA.

The genes are TRBV29-1 and TRBJ2-5; D is unclear. Germline V gene sequence: CDR1 SQVTM, CDR2 ANQGSEA. The CDR3 totals 12 residues. V shed 6 bases and J shed 0 bases, with 8 bases lying between them. The CDR3 DNA reads as TGCAGCGTCAACACGTACCAAGAGACCCAGTACTTC. Amino acids: CSVNTYQETQYF.

The V gene is TRBV2, the J gene TRBJ1-3; TRBD1 agrees at 7 bases. This CDR3 comprises 15 residues. Germline V gene sequence: CDR1 SNHLY, CDR2 FYNNEI. J was trimmed by 6 bases and V by 2 bases; bases with no gene match: 7. The CDR3 nucleotides read TGTGCCAGCAGTGAATCGGCAGGGGGGACAAACACCATATATTTT. Its translation is CASSESAGGTNTIYF.

The chain links TRBV5-8 to TRBJ2-4, with 14 bases fitting TRBD2. With 4 bases clipped from V and 7 bases from J, the junction kept 4 bases outside the gene matches. This CDR3 has 15 amino acids. The V gene's germline CDR1 is SGHTS and CDR2 YDEGEE. The CDR3 region has the DNA TGTGCCAGCAGCCTCAGACTAGCGGGGGGGAACATTCAGTACTTC. Protein sequence: CASSLRLAGGNIQYF.

This clone was seen only once. The chain carries TRBV7-6 and TRBJ1-5; a possible D gene is TRBD1 (5 bases). V was cut by 1 base and J by 6 bases, with 16 bases left in between. The CDR3 runs to 16 residues. Germline-derived CDR1 and CDR2 are SGHVS and FNYEAQ. In nucleotides, the CDR3 is TGTGCCAGCAGCTTAGAGGCTCAGGGTGGCGGTCAGCCCCAGCATTTT. This encodes CASSLEAQGGGQPQHF.

The CDR3 protein is CASSPPGQGGPYGYTF. Here the CDR3 DNA reads TGTGCCAGCAGTCCTCCGGGACAGGGGGGTCCCTATGGCTACACCTTC. The chain joins TRBV28 to TRBJ1-2; 11 bases agree with TRBD1. Trimming at V came to 5 bases and at J to 4 bases, leaving 9 bases not matched to a gene. There are 16 residues in the CDR3. Germline CDR1 is MDHEN and CDR2 is SYDVKM.

With regard to this clone: Other DNA sequences from this sample encode an identical CDR3 as well. This sequence joins TRBV27 and TRBJ1-5; 8 bases map to TRBD1. The CDR3 contains 14 residues. J lost 5 bases, V lost 5 bases, and 5 bases had no gene match. Germline CDR1 and CDR2: MNHEY and SMNVEV (reference sequence). CDR3 DNA: TGTGCCAGCAGTGACGGACAGGGCCATCAGCCCCAGCATTTT. Amino acids: CASSDGQGHQPQHF.

This sequence joins TRBV7-9 and TRBJ1-4; 9 bases are a match to TRBD1. Germline values: CDR1 SEHNR, CDR2 FQNEAQ (reference sequence). V was clipped by 3 bases and J by 1 base; unmatched bases: 9. This CDR3 is 18 amino acids long. CDR3 bases: TGTGCCAGCAGCTTGGGTTTGGGACAGGGAGAAACTAATGAAAAACTGTTTTTT. Amino acid sequence: CASSLGLGQGETNEKLFF.

The chain uses TRBV18 and TRBJ2-5, with unresolved D. Trimming removed 4 bases from V and 3 bases from J, with 6 bases in between. The CDR3 extends over 12 amino acids. Germline CDR1 is KGHSH and CDR2 is LQKENI. DNA of the CDR3: TGTGCCAGCTCACTACAAGAAGAGACCCAGTACTTC. Translation: CASSLQEETQYF.

The V gene is TRBV6-1, the J gene TRBJ1-5, with D hard to call. Trimming removed 1 base from V and 6 bases from J, with 7 bases in between. Germline V gene sequence: CDR1 MNHNS, CDR2 SASEGT. This CDR3 comprises 13 residues. CDR3 bases: TGTGCCAGCAGTGAAGATCGAGTTCAGCCCCAGCATTTT. This translates into CASSEDRVQPQHF.

This chain joins TRBV10-2 and TRBJ1-1, with TRBD1 as a possible D gene (5 bases). This CDR3 has 13 residues. V was trimmed by 8 bases and J by 0 bases, leaving 10 bases between them. Per germline, CDR1 WSHSY and CDR2 SAAADI. CDR3 sequence: CASCRELNTEAFF. The DNA of the CDR3 is TGCGCCAGCTGCAGGGAATTGAACACTGAAGCTTTCTTT.

The chain carries TRBV25-1 and TRBJ2-7; D remains ambiguous. The germline V and J ends were trimmed by 3 bases and 4 bases, with 13 bases remaining between them. Germline lookup yields CDR1 MGHDK and CDR2 SYGVNS. The CDR3 runs 14 residues. CDR3 region: CASSEDSFGYEQYF. The CDR3 bases are TGTGCCAGCAGTGAGGATAGCTTCGGGTACGAGCAGTACTTC.

The chain links TRBV20-1 to TRBJ2-1, with D maybe TRBD1 (5 bases). Between the trimmed V and J ends, which lost 6 bases and 5 bases, there was a span of 8 bases. The CDR3 sequence is 11 residues long. Germline values: CDR1 DFQATT, CDR2 SNEGSKA (reference sequence). The CDR3 nucleotides read TGCAGTGCACAGACAGACAATGAGCAGTTCTTC. Translated, it gives CSAQTDNEQFF.

The rearrangement uses TRBV19 and TRBJ1-2; TRBD1 aligns across 10 bases. This CDR3 comprises 14 residues. CDR1 is LNHDA, CDR2 SQIVND, per germline (reference sequence). Trimming took 3 bases from V and 7 from J; bases not matched to a gene: 5. The DNA for the CDR3 is TGTGCCAGTAGTATGGACAGGGGGACGAGTGGCTACACCTTC. Protein: CASSMDRGTSGYTF.

This clone was seen a handful of times. The chain couples TRBV15 to TRBJ1-2, with 8 bases fitting TRBD1. V dropped 0 bases and J dropped 1; count of bases not matched to a gene: 7. Germline CDR1 reads LNHNV; CDR2 reads YYDKDF (reference sequence). This CDR3 is built from 17 residues. DNA for the CDR3: TGTGCCACCAGCAGAGATATCACAGGGGGACATAACTATGGCTACACCTTC. This translates into CATSRDITGGHNYGYTF.

V usage is TRBV6-1 and J usage is TRBJ1-6; D is possibly TRBD1 (6 bases). CDR3 length: 13 amino acids. Germline values: CDR1 MNHNS, CDR2 SASEGT. Trimming cost V 4 bases and J 9 bases, with 10 bases left between them. The CDR3 loop is CASSGQDGSPLHF. The CDR3 coding sequence is TGTGCCAGCAGTGGACAGGATGGTTCACCCCTCCACTTT.

V gene TRBV27 combines with J gene TRBJ2-1, with 7 positions matching TRBD2. The V and J ends lost 6 bases and 5 bases, in that order; junction bases with no gene match: 13. The CDR3 runs to 16 residues. From germline, CDR1 is MNHEY and CDR2 SMNVEV (reference sequence). The CDR3 spells CASRSFGRGLNNEQFF. CDR3 DNA sequence: TGTGCCAGCAGATCCTTCGGGCGGGGGTTGAACAATGAGCAGTTCTTC.

The rearrangement links TRBV5-1 to TRBJ1-6; perhaps TRBD1 as D (6 bases). Germline V gives CDR1 SGHRS, CDR2 YFSETQ. Trimming removed 4 bases at V and 8 bases at J, with 19 bases between. The CDR3 totals 16 residues. The CDR3 loop reads CASSTASGTIYSPLHF. The CDR3 DNA sequence: TGCGCCAGCAGCACGGCATCCGGGACAATCTATTCACCCCTCCACTTT. Variable domain in full (rest from reference TRBV5-1 and TRBJ1-6): KAGVTQTPRYLIKTRGQQVTLSCSPISGHRSVSWYQQTPGQGLQFLFEYFSETQRNKGNFPGRFSGRQFSNSRSEMNVSTLELGDSALYLCASSTASGTIYSPLHFGNGTRLTVT.

This chain links TRBV30 with TRBJ1-5; no clear D gene. V was clipped by 2 bases and J by 2 bases, with 10 bases between them. The CDR3 extends over 14 amino acids. Germline V gene data show CDR1 as GTSNPN and CDR2 as SVGIG (reference sequence). The CDR3 region is CAWSYGEGNQPQHF. The DNA for the CDR3 is TGTGCCTGGAGTTACGGGGAGGGCAATCAGCCCCAGCATTTT.

V gene TRBV4-1 combines with J gene TRBJ1-1; 10 positions agree with TRBD1. With 3 bases clipped from V and 1 base from J, the junction kept 8 bases outside the gene matches. The CDR3 is made up of 17 amino acids. Germline values: CDR1 MGHRA, CDR2 YSYEKL. CDR3 loop: CASSHPGQGVGNTEAFF. Written as DNA, the CDR3 is TGCGCCAGCAGCCATCCCGGACAGGGGGTGGGGAACACTGAAGCTTTCTTT.

This chain connects TRBV7-2 to TRBJ2-5, with 13 nucleotides matching TRBD2. CDR3 length: 16 residues. Germline trimming cut 4 bases from V and 1 base from J; bases unmatched to any gene: 3. Germline CDR1 and CDR2: SGHTA and FQGNSA. The CDR3 spells CASSSGLAGVQETQYF. For the CDR3, the DNA is TGTGCCAGCAGCTCCGGACTAGCGGGAGTCCAAGAGACCCAGTACTTC.

V is TRBV5-6 and J is TRBJ2-5; 10 nucleotides match TRBD2. Trimming at V came to 1 base and at J to 4 bases, leaving 4 bases not matched to a gene. This CDR3 comprises 15 residues. Germline CDR1 reads SGHDT; CDR2 reads YYEEEE. The CDR3 region is CASSLLAGAGETQYF. The CDR3 coding sequence is TGTGCCAGCAGCTTGCTAGCGGGGGCGGGAGAGACCCAGTACTTC.

The chain has TRBV7-9 and TRBJ1-2; D ambiguous. The CDR3 has 18 amino acids. Trimming took off 2 bases at V and 1 base at J, with 20 bases between the two ends. CDR1 and CDR2 (germline): SEHNR, FQNEAQ (reference sequence). The CDR3 DNA reads TGTGCCAGCAGCTTATTGGGTTTGGAGGATCCCCGTAACTATGGCTACACCTTC. This translates into CASSLLGLEDPRNYGYTF.

The chain links TRBV28 to TRBJ2-2; 11 bases fit TRBD1. After removal of 4 bases from V and 5 bases from J, the junction contained 9 bases not matched to a gene. CDR1 is MDHEN, CDR2 SYDVKM, per germline. The CDR3 covers 17 residues. CDR3 bases: TGTGCCAGCAGTTCCCACGGGACAGGGGGACGAACCGGGGAGCTGTTTTTT. Its protein is CASSSHGTGGRTGELFF.

The chain joins TRBV29-1 to TRBJ2-1, with 12 nucleotides matching TRBD2. Germline assignment: CDR1 SQVTM and CDR2 ANQGSEA. The CDR3 contains 14 residues. Trimming at V came to 3 bases and at J to 6 bases, leaving 3 bases not matched to a gene. DNA for the CDR3: TGCAGCGTTGATACTAGCGGGAGGAGCAATGAGCAGTTCTTC. Translating it yields CSVDTSGRSNEQFF.

This sequence joins TRBV2 and TRBJ1-3; 7 bases line up with TRBD1. Per germline, CDR1 SNHLY and CDR2 FYNNEI. The CDR3 consists of 17 residues. V was clipped by 4 bases and J by 0 bases; unmatched bases: 9. This CDR3 reads CASSARGTANSGNTIYF. The CDR3 DNA reads as TGTGCCAGCAGTGCACGCGGGACAGCCAACTCTGGAAACACCATATATTTT.